This TCR beta chain was profiled in a study of regulatory T cells in long-lasting Graves disease. Stated time point: newly diagnosed GD, antithyroid drugs for less than 3 months. Extracted RNA from PBMCs served as the source of the TCR library. The guidelines of the American Thyroid Association were the basis for diagnosing Graves' disease. The study, taken as a whole, reports: The study found TRBV28, TRBJ1-2 and TRBJ2-5 favored in persistent disease. The small sample size may have reduced accuracy.

Arm-PCR of CDR3 regions and iRepertoire HTBI primers were used to build TCR beta libraries. As originally analysed: Analysis of the samples identified over 60 TRBV and 12 to 15 TRBJ segments. MiXCR, applied by TCRdb to the multiplex PCR reads, yields one record per CDR3 protein. The V and J calls were not made by the authors but by TCRdb's processing. This sample has approximately 250,000 distinct CDR3 sequences; approximately 20% occur once, and the top ten carry approximately 24%. This CDR3 contains 14 residues. Trimming took off 0 bases at V and 6 bases at J, with 12 bases between the two ends. Germline CDR1 is MNHEY and CDR2 is SVGAGI. This clonotype was observed at least ten times. The antigen remains undetermined.

The material was peripheral blood mononuclear cells (PBMCs), obtained at new diagnosis, from a patient treated with antithyroid drugs. This clonotype was obtained from a female donor with Graves disease. V is TRBV6-5 and J is TRBJ2-7; maybe TRBD1 (5 bases). The CDR3 coding sequence is TGTGCCAGCAGTTACTCGCTGGAAAGGGGCGAGCAGTACTTC. Its translation: CASSYSLERGEQYF.